The 27 T cell receptor beta chains listed next were all sequenced from one sample in a study of blood T cells in healthy people across ages. The use of a sample-barcoded 5' primer and a J-beta primer mix characterized a second PCR of about 7 to 12 cycles. MiXCR was run by TCRdb on the 5' RACE reads, yielding one entry per CDR3 protein. The table records 540,000 or so distinct CDR3 sequences, about 26% of them present only once. The specimen was blood. The receptors were gathered from a woman aged 70 to 79 in good health.

CDR3 sequence reads: CASSLRVDTQYF. The CDR3 nucleotides read TGTGCCAGCAGTTTAAGGGTGGATACGCAGTATTTT. This chain joins TRBV12-3 or TRBV12-4 and TRBJ2-3; D is unresolved. The germline V and J ends were trimmed by 2 bases and 6 bases, with 6 bases remaining between them. This CDR3 comprises 12 residues.

This clonotype was detected many times. The chain uses TRBV7-2 and TRBJ2-7; D remains ambiguous. V was pared by 3 bases and J by 4 bases, with 4 bases between. The CDR3 covers 11 residues. CDR1 and CDR2 from the germline V gene are SGHTA and FQGNSA. As DNA, the CDR3 is TGTGCCAGCAGCTTGTGGTACGAGCAGTACTTC. Translating it yields CASSLWYEQYF.

This clonotype was counted between two and nine times. This chain links TRBV14 with TRBJ2-4; D is unresolved. CDR1 and CDR2 from the germline V gene are SGHDN and FVKESK. Deletions cut 1 base from V and 7 bases from J, with 5 bases between. The CDR3 loop spans 12 amino acids. DNA of the CDR3: TGTGCCAGCAGCCAAGGTTCGAACATTCAGTACTTC. This sequence encodes CASSQGSNIQYF.

This clonotype was seen a few times. CDR3 nucleotide sequence: TGTGCCAGCAGGGAGTTCGGGGGGACAGGGGATGGCTACACCTTC. It codes for CASREFGGTGDGYTF. J is TRBJ1-2 and V is TRBV6-6, with TRBD1 matching 10 bases. This CDR3 is 15 amino acids long. V lost 6 bases to trimming and J lost 6 bases; unmatched junction nucleotides: 10. From germline, CDR1 is MNHNY and CDR2 SVGAGI (reference sequence).

Worth noting for this clonotype: Mismatch with germline at one junction end may stem from a read error. The rearrangement links TRBV5-1 to TRBJ1-1; D call uncertain. CDR1 and CDR2 from the germline V gene are SGHRS and YFSETQ. This CDR3 region has 14 residues. The CDR3 protein is CASSFERLDTGAFF. The CDR3 region has the DNA TGCGCCAGCAGCTTTGAGAGGTTAGACACTGGAGCTTTCTTT.

The sample holds a few counts of this clonotype. The chain joins TRBV5-8 to TRBJ2-3; either TRBD1 or TRBD2 may supply D (7 bases each). Looked up from germline, CDR1 is SGHTS and CDR2 is YDEGEE. V shed 0 bases and J shed 7 bases, with 18 bases lying between them. The CDR3 covers 16 residues. CDR3 loop: CASSLESGTALNTQYF. In DNA, the CDR3 is TGTGCCAGCAGCTTGGAAAGCGGGACAGCTCTGAATACGCAGTATTTT. The full variable domain, with the rest looked up from reference TRBV5-8 and TRBJ2-3, is EAGVTQSPTHLIKTRGQQATLRCSPISGHTSVYWYQQALGLGLQFLLWYDEGEERNRGNFPPRFSGRQFPNYSSELNVNALELEDSALYLCASSLESGTALNTQYFGPGTRLTVL.

The chain has TRBV20-1 and TRBJ1-3; D may be TRBD1 (6 bases). V lost 5 bases, J lost 1 base, and 9 bases lay in between. The CDR3 runs to 13 residues. CDR1 and CDR2 from the germline V gene are DFQATT and SNEGSKA (reference sequence). CDR3 loop: CSAGGGSGNTIYF. DNA of the CDR3: TGCAGTGCTGGAGGGGGATCTGGAAACACCATATATTTT.

This rearrangement joins TRBV29-1 to TRBJ2-1; D may match TRBD1 or TRBD2 (5 bases each). The J call is uncertain, as TRBJ2-5 better fits the DNA end. Germline CDR1 and CDR2: SQVTM and ANQGSEA. The CDR3 extends over 12 amino acids. This chain's CDR3 is CSHEGYQETQYF. CDR3 sequence (DNA): TGCAGCCACGAGGGGTATCAAGAGACCCAGTACTTC.

This clonotype has only one observation. V and J are TRBV5-1 and TRBJ2-7, with unresolved D. The germline V and J ends were trimmed by 5 bases and 0 bases, with 15 bases remaining between them. This CDR3 contains 15 residues. In germline, CDR1 is SGHRS, CDR2 YFSETQ. The DNA of the CDR3 is TGCGCCAGCAGGCTAGACAACCACTTCTCCTACGAGCAGTACTTC. It encodes CASRLDNHFSYEQYF.

This clonotype was observed a handful of times. V and J are TRBV7-3 and TRBJ2-2; D is unresolved. V lost 5 bases, J lost 6 bases, and 13 bases lay in between. This CDR3 contains 14 residues. Germline V gene lookup returns CDR1 SGHTA and CDR2 FQGTGA. This CDR3 is CASSPRTGSGELFF. DNA of the CDR3: TGTGCCAGCAGCCCTAGGACCGGCTCCGGGGAGCTGTTTTTT.

This clonotype was seen only a few times. The chain carries TRBV5-1 and TRBJ2-3; 7 bases are shared with TRBD2. After removal of 6 bases from V and 4 bases from J, the junction contained 5 bases not matched to a gene. This CDR3 is 13 amino acids long. CDR1 SGHRS and CDR2 YFSETQ come from the germline V gene. CDR3 sequence (DNA): TGCGCCAGCATGGCGGGGGTTTCAGATACGCAGTATTTT. Translating gives CASMAGVSDTQYF. Combining the CDR3 with reference TRBV5-1 and TRBJ2-3 gives the whole variable domain KAGVTQTPRYLIKTRGQQVTLSCSPISGHRSVSWYQQTPGQGLQFLFEYFSETQRNKGNFPGRFSGRQFSNSRSEMNVSTLELGDSALYLCASMAGVSDTQYFGPGTRLTVL.

V usage is TRBV9 and J usage is TRBJ2-7; D is unclear. The germline V and J ends were trimmed by 0 bases and 0 bases, with 10 bases remaining between them. CDR1 is SGDLS and CDR2 is YYNGEE in the germline V gene. The CDR3 is made up of 15 amino acids. Here the CDR3 reads CASSVDPGYSYEQYF. CDR3 DNA: TGTGCCAGCAGCGTAGATCCAGGTTACTCCTACGAGCAGTACTTC.

The rearrangement uses TRBV9 and TRBJ2-3; 12 nucleotides align to TRBD2. Trimming at V came to 4 bases and at J to 1 base, leaving 13 bases not matched to a gene. The CDR3 covers 19 residues. CDR1 and CDR2 from the germline V gene are SGDLS and YYNGEE. CDR3 sequence: CASSIQTSGGPTGTDTQYF. CDR3 in DNA: TGTGCCAGCAGCATACAGACTAGCGGGGGACCTACTGGCACAGATACGCAGTATTTT.

Comments on this clonotype: This could be a read error, since a much larger clone is one nucleotide away. This chain links TRBV24-1 with TRBJ2-5, with TRBD1 matching over 7 bases. J was trimmed by 11 bases and V by 5 bases; bases with no gene match: 16. In germline, CDR1 is KGHDR, CDR2 SFDVKD. This CDR3 has 15 residues. Here the CDR3 DNA reads TGTGCCACCAGTGGAGGCGGCCGACAGGGTAAAAAGCAGTACTTC. This gives the protein CATSGGGRQGKKQYF.

The rearrangement links TRBV3-1 to TRBJ1-2, with D possibly matching TRBD1 (5 bases). CDR3 size: 15 residues. CDR1 is LGHDT and CDR2 is YNNKEL in the germline V gene (reference sequence). Trimming shortened V by 0 bases and J by 3 bases, and 11 bases separated the two germline ends. The CDR3, as DNA: TGTGCCAGCAGCCAAGAGTCCGCGGGGGACTATGGCTACACCTTC. This encodes CASSQESAGDYGYTF.

The J gene is TRBJ2-5, the V gene TRBV7-2; D may be TRBD1 or TRBD2 (7 bases each). Trimming shortened V by 4 bases and J by 4 bases, and 13 bases separated the two germline ends. This CDR3 has 14 residues. Germline assignment: CDR1 SGHTA and CDR2 FQGNSA. The CDR3 DNA reads TGTGCCAGCAGCTCCAGGGGGGGCCGAGAGACCCAGTACTTC. Amino acid sequence: CASSSRGGRETQYF.

This sequence joins TRBV6-2 or TRBV6-3 and TRBJ1-5; D may be TRBD1 (6 bases). There are 14 residues in the CDR3. Germline-derived CDR1 and CDR2 are MNHEY and SVGEGT. V was pared by 6 bases and J by 4 bases, with 13 bases between. CDR3 DNA sequence: TGTGCCAGCAGCTGGACAGCTTTTAATCAGCCCCAGCATTTT. Protein sequence: CASSWTAFNQPQHF.

This clonotype was seen only a few times. V and J are TRBV20-1 and TRBJ2-3; TRBD2 might be the D (5 bases). CDR3 length equals 12 residues. The V end was cut by 6 bases, the J end by 7 bases, with 14 bases between. Per germline, CDR1 DFQATT and CDR2 SNEGSKA (reference sequence). CDR3 protein: CSAQPLAYTQYF. The CDR3 region has the DNA TGCAGTGCACAACCTCTAGCTTATACGCAGTATTTT.

V gene TRBV12-3 or TRBV12-4 combines with J gene TRBJ2-1; D is unclear. The V end lost 0 bases, the J end lost 6 bases, and 9 bases lay between the germline ends. The CDR3 is 14 amino acids. DNA of the CDR3: TGTGCCAGCAGTTTAGCCAGGTCCCTCAATGAGCAGTTCTTC. This translates into CASSLARSLNEQFF.

The rearrangement links TRBV7-2 to TRBJ2-7; weak D call: TRBD2 (7 bases). The CDR3 runs 14 residues. V lost 5 bases and J 1 base, leaving 12 bases between the germline ends. Germline CDR1 and CDR2: SGHTA and FQGNSA. The CDR3 reads CASSKGGTSYEQYF. As DNA, the CDR3 is TGTGCCAGCAGCAAGGGGGGGACTTCCTACGAGCAGTACTTC.

The table lists this clonotype with a few counts. The chain carries TRBV7-2 and TRBJ1-1, with D perhaps TRBD1 (6 bases). Trimming cost V 5 bases and J 5 bases, with 21 bases left between them. The V gene's germline CDR1 is SGHTA and CDR2 FQGNSA. The length of the CDR3 is 16 residues. The CDR3 here is CASSPYRTGSGTEAFF. The CDR3 DNA follows: TGTGCCAGCAGCCCTTACCGAACAGGGAGTGGAACTGAAGCTTTCTTT.

This clonotype was seen at least ten times. The CDR3 nucleotides read TGTGCCAGCTCGCAGGGACAGGGGTTCACTGAAGCTTTCTTT. Translated, it gives CASSQGQGFTEAFF. The chain is built from TRBV18 and TRBJ1-1, with 10 nucleotides matching TRBD1. Unmatched junction bases numbered 5, after V lost 6 bases and J lost 4 bases. Germline V gene lookup returns CDR1 KGHSH and CDR2 LQKENI. The CDR3 has 14 residues.

This clonotype was detected only a few times. The rearrangement joins TRBV3-1 to TRBJ1-3, with TRBD1 as a possible D gene (5 bases). Trimming shortened V by 1 base and J by 0 bases, and 10 bases separated the two germline ends. CDR1 is LGHDT and CDR2 is YNNKEL in the germline V gene (reference sequence). The CDR3 sequence is 16 residues long. The CDR3 DNA reads as TGTGCCAGCAGCCAAGGGACAATACCCTCTGGAAACACCATATATTTT. Its translation: CASSQGTIPSGNTIYF.

There are a few counts of this clonotype. The chain is built from TRBV5-6 and TRBJ2-1; 8 bases map to TRBD2. The V segment lost 0 bases and the J segment 7 bases; nucleotides outside the gene matches: 6. This CDR3 is built from 15 residues. CDR1 is SGHDT, CDR2 YYEEEE, per germline. CDR3 sequence (DNA): TGTGCCAGCAGCTTGGCCACGGGGGGGCTGAATGAGCAGTTCTTC. Protein: CASSLATGGLNEQFF.

This clonotype has more than one count but fewer than ten. V usage is TRBV21-1 and J usage is TRBJ1-5; the table's D call of TRBD1 was not tested on the DNA. TRBV21-1 is shown as a pseudogene. The CDR3 loop spans 18 amino acids. CDR3 sequence: CASSKVNSLGGLNQPQHF. CDR3 DNA sequence: TGTGCCAGCAGCAAAGTGAATTCTCTGGGGGGCCTAAATCAGCCCCAGCATTTT.

The CDR3 region has the DNA TGCGCCAGCAGCTTGGCCGAGGGGCCTTCTACTGCGACTGTATTGACCCAGTACTTC. Protein sequence: CASSLAEGPSTATVLTQYF. This chain joins TRBV5-1 and TRBJ2-5, with D perhaps being TRBD1 or TRBD2 (5 bases each). V was pared by 0 bases and J by 7 bases, with 28 bases between. Germline-derived CDR1 and CDR2 are SGHRS and YFSETQ. The CDR3 length is 19 residues. Filled out from reference TRBV5-1 and TRBJ2-5, the complete variable domain reads KAGVTQTPRYLIKTRGQQVTLSCSPISGHRSVSWYQQTPGQGLQFLFEYFSETQRNKGNFPGRFSGRQFSNSRSEMNVSTLELGDSALYLCASSLAEGPSTATVLTQYFGPGTRLLVL.

The gene calls are TRBV7-2 and TRBJ2-1; maybe TRBD1 (6 bases). The CDR3 length is 14 residues. Germline loops: CDR1 SGHTA, CDR2 FQGNSA. V lost 2 bases to trimming and J lost 5 bases, with 10 bases between them. The CDR3, as DNA: TGTGCCAGCAGCTTAAGGCAGGGGAACAATGAGCAGTTCTTC. It is translated as CASSLRQGNNEQFF. Full variable domain (remainder filled in from reference TRBV7-2 and TRBJ2-1): GAGVSQSPSNKVTEKGKDVELRCDPISGHTALYWYRQSLGQGLEFLIYFQGNSAPDKSGLPSDRFSAERTGGSVSTLTIQRTQQEDSAVYLCASSLRQGNNEQFFGPGTRLTVL.